The 28 T cell receptor beta chains in this list originate from one sample, sequenced in a study of human T cells and chemical hapten exposure. Each CDR3 protein gets one entry after TCRdb re-called the RACE reads with MiXCR. The top ten hold more than 1.1% of the sample, which has about 140,000 distinct CDR3 sequences, 12% seen once. The time point was: patch test 2, 6 weeks after DPC sensitization. Sample treatment: therapeutic diphenylcyclopropenone sensitization with weekly scalp DPC. Sequencing used whole blood, obtained in connection with sensitization to the hapten diphenylcyclopropenone (DPC). The receptor set was obtained from a woman in her fifties or sixties with alopecia areata. Some clones in this sample may be carry-over from other donors' samples.

Only a few counts were recorded for this clonotype. This chain links TRBV4-3 with TRBJ2-1; maybe TRBD2 (6 bases). The CDR3 runs to 16 residues. Between the trimmed V and J ends, which lost 0 bases and 7 bases, there was a span of 16 bases. In germline, CDR1 is LGHNA, CDR2 YSLEER. CDR3 nucleotides: TGCGCCAGCAGCCAAGATCCCCTAGCGTCAGGGAATGAGCAGTTCTTC. Encoded protein: CASSQDPLASGNEQFF.

This clonotype was seen a handful of times. The V call is TRBV11-2, the J call TRBJ1-1, with 7 positions matching TRBD1. From germline, CDR1 is SGHAT and CDR2 FQNNGV. The length of the CDR3 is 16 residues. The V segment lost 3 bases and the J segment 5 bases; nucleotides outside the gene matches: 12. CDR3 residues: CASSFEGAGSGTEAFF. CDR3 sequence (DNA): TGTGCCAGCAGCTTTGAGGGGGCCGGGTCCGGAACTGAAGCTTTCTTT.

The chain combines TRBV12-3 or TRBV12-4 with TRBJ1-5; D call uncertain. The CDR3 contains 15 residues. Trimming shortened V by 1 base and J by 7 bases, and 14 bases separated the two germline ends. CDR3 in DNA: TGTGCCAGCAGTTTAGAGGACCCTACCCAGCAGCCCCAGCATTTT. The encoded protein is CASSLEDPTQQPQHF.

This clonotype was seen a handful of times. The chain couples TRBV12-3 or TRBV12-4 to TRBJ2-2; tentatively, D is TRBD2 (5 bases). V lost 6 bases to trimming and J lost 6 bases, with 8 bases between them. The CDR3 contains 12 residues. The DNA for the CDR3 is TGTGCCAGCAGCGGAGGCCCCGGGGAGCTGTTTTTT. This encodes CASSGGPGELFF.

The chain uses TRBV20-1 and TRBJ1-5; D ambiguous. The CDR3 totals 12 residues. Deletions cut 3 bases from V and 16 bases from J, with 19 bases between. CDR1 is DFQATT and CDR2 is SNEGSKA in the germline V gene (reference sequence). The CDR3 here is CSASDDGPKVHF. Written as DNA, the CDR3 is TGCAGTGCTAGCGATGACGGTCCTAAGGTTCATTTT.

This chain links TRBV3-1 with TRBJ2-1, with TRBD2 matching 14 bases. V lost 3 bases and J lost 10; bases outside the gene matches: 8. CDR3 length: 16 amino acids. Germline V gene data show CDR1 as LGHDT and CDR2 as YNNKEL (reference sequence). CDR3 in DNA: TGTGCCAGCAGCCACAGACTAGCGGGAGGGCCCGGGGAGCAGTTCTTC. Protein: CASSHRLAGGPGEQFF.

This clonotype was seen more than once but under ten times. The V call is TRBV5-1, the J call TRBJ2-7; D unresolved. V lost 2 bases and J 7 bases, leaving 16 bases between the germline ends. The CDR3 extends over 14 amino acids. Germline lookup yields CDR1 SGHRS and CDR2 YFSETQ. CDR3 loop: CASSFNRLAREQYF. Written as DNA, the CDR3 is TGCGCCAGCAGCTTCAACCGGTTAGCACGGGAGCAGTACTTC.

In its sample, this clonotype was seen a few times. V and J are TRBV6-4 and TRBJ1-1, with 8 bases fitting TRBD1. The CDR3 covers 13 residues. Trimming cost V 4 bases and J 4 bases; bases outside gene matches: 2. CDR1 is MRHNA, CDR2 SNTAGT, per germline. The CDR3: CASSVDRGTEAFF. CDR3 DNA: TGTGCCAGCAGTGTAGACAGGGGCACTGAAGCTTTCTTT.

This clonotype has a count of ten or more. The rearrangement uses TRBV25-1 and TRBJ1-1, with D possibly matching TRBD1 (5 bases). The CDR3 contains 14 residues. Trimming stripped 4 bases from V and 2 bases from J, with 11 bases between. The V gene's germline CDR1 is MGHDK and CDR2 SYGVNS. CDR3 sequence: CASSVGTANTEAFF. The CDR3 DNA sequence: TGTGCCAGCAGTGTCGGGACGGCTAACACTGAAGCTTTCTTT.

V is TRBV7-3 and J is TRBJ2-3; no reliable D call. The germline V gene has CDR1 SGHTA and CDR2 FQGTGA. V was cut by 5 bases and J by 0 bases, with 12 bases left in between. This CDR3 is built from 15 residues. The CDR3 region has the DNA TGTGCCAGCAGCCGCGAGAGGACGAGCACAGATACGCAGTATTTT. Its protein product is CASSRERTSTDTQYF.

The chain couples TRBV12-3 or TRBV12-4 to TRBJ1-4; D is unresolved. Deletions cut 6 bases from V and 5 bases from J, with 13 bases between. This CDR3 has 14 residues. In nucleotides, the CDR3 is TGTGCCAGCAGCCTCGGGCAGCCAAATGAAAAACTGTTTTTT. Protein sequence: CASSLGQPNEKLFF.

Of note for this clonotype: Being one base from a much bigger clone, this may be a read error. The chain carries TRBV4-2 and TRBJ2-1, with unresolved D. This CDR3 is built from 14 residues. Germline CDR1 and CDR2: LGHNA and YNFKEQ. As DNA, the CDR3 is TGTGCCAGCAGCCAAGATTCGACCTTCAATGAGCAGTCCTTC. Amino acids: CASSQDSTFNEQSF.

The chain carries TRBV7-9 and TRBJ1-1; no definite D call. CDR1 SEHNR and CDR2 FQNEAQ come from the germline V gene (reference sequence). Trimming pared 5 bases from V and 1 base from J, leaving 11 bases between. This CDR3 spans 14 amino acids. Here the CDR3 DNA reads TGTGCCAGCAGCCCAGCCACTCCGAACACTGAAGCTTTCTTT. It codes for CASSPATPNTEAFF.

The chain recombines TRBV20-1 with TRBJ2-1; 7 bases match TRBD2. V shed 6 bases and J 5 bases; nucleotides not matched to a gene: 13. The CDR3 consists of 15 residues. Germline CDR1 reads DFQATT; CDR2 reads SNEGSKA (reference sequence). The DNA for the CDR3 is TGCAGTGCCCGGATCGGGGGACTACCGGACAATGAGCAGTTCTTC. It codes for CSARIGGLPDNEQFF.

The V call is TRBV7-3, the J call TRBJ1-1; a possible D gene is TRBD1 (6 bases). CDR1 is SGHTA, CDR2 FQGTGA, per germline. This CDR3 comprises 15 residues. V dropped 4 bases and J dropped 5 bases, with 17 bases sitting between them. The CDR3, as DNA: TGTGCCAGCAGCTCATCCCGGACAGTTGGGACTGAAGCTTTCTTT. It translates to CASSSSRTVGTEAFF.

The V and J genes are TRBV28 and TRBJ2-7, with D tentatively TRBD1 (6 bases). Trimming pared 6 bases from V and 0 bases from J, leaving 12 bases between. The CDR3 has 14 amino acids. Germline CDR1 MDHEN, CDR2 SYDVKM. CDR3 bases: TGTGCCAGCAGACCCGGGACACTCTCCTACGAGCAGTACTTC. Translating it yields CASRPGTLSYEQYF.

The V call is TRBV7-2, the J call TRBJ1-5; 9 bases fit TRBD1. Unmatched junction bases numbered 8, after V lost 5 bases and J lost 6 bases. The CDR3 extends over 15 amino acids. The germline V gene has CDR1 SGHTA and CDR2 FQGNSA. CDR3 bases: TGTGCCAGCAGCCCTCAAACAGGGGGCGGTCAGCCCCAGCATTTT. The encoded protein is CASSPQTGGGQPQHF.

The chain couples TRBV11-2 to TRBJ2-2; the match to TRBD2 covers 7 bases. Unmatched junction bases numbered 8, after V lost 5 bases and J lost 2 bases. Per germline, CDR1 SGHAT and CDR2 FQNNGV. The CDR3 totals 16 residues. CDR3 amino acids: CASSTHPGLNTGELFF. CDR3 DNA sequence: TGTGCCAGCAGCACCCATCCGGGACTAAACACCGGGGAGCTGTTTTTT.

This clonotype occurred a few times. The gene calls are TRBV11-3 and TRBJ2-4, with 8 bases identical to TRBD2. The CDR3 totals 13 residues. V lost 5 bases to trimming and J lost 8 bases; unmatched junction nucleotides: 5. Germline values: CDR1 SGHNT, CDR2 YENEEA. The CDR3 sequence is CASSPGLGYIQYF. CDR3 in DNA: TGTGCCAGCAGCCCGGGACTAGGTTACATTCAGTACTTC.

A few counts support this clonotype. The chain employs TRBV29-1 and TRBJ1-4; D not resolved. The CDR3 is 10 amino acids. The V gene's germline CDR1 is SQVTM and CDR2 ANQGSEA. Trimming shortened V by 6 bases and J by 5 bases, and 4 bases separated the two germline ends. The CDR3 reads CSVQNEKLFF. For the CDR3, the DNA is TGCAGCGTCCAGAATGAAAAACTGTTTTTT.

The chain carries TRBV29-1 and TRBJ2-1, with TRBD1 matching 9 bases. The CDR3 has 14 amino acids. J gave up 2 bases and V 6 bases, and 5 bases lay outside the gene matches. The germline V gene encodes CDR1 SQVTM and CDR2 ANQGSEA. CDR3 in amino acids: CSVVDRGPYNEQFF. The DNA for the CDR3 is TGCAGCGTCGTGGACAGGGGCCCCTACAATGAGCAGTTCTTC.

This clonotype has a count of ten or more. The CDR3 coding sequence is TGTGCCAGCAGCTTGGTTATCGGGGGCTCTGGAAACACCATATATTTT. Its protein product is CASSLVIGGSGNTIYF. V gene TRBV7-8 combines with J gene TRBJ1-3; maybe TRBD1 (5 bases). This CDR3 region has 16 residues. V gave up 3 bases and J gave up 0 bases, with 12 bases separating them. Germline V gives CDR1 SGHVS, CDR2 FQNEAQ.

The chain has TRBV29-1 and TRBJ1-5, with D perhaps TRBD1 (5 bases). V was pared by 5 bases and J by 0 bases, with 8 bases between. This CDR3 contains 13 residues. The V gene's germline CDR1 is SQVTM and CDR2 ANQGSEA. The CDR3 is CSVRGTSNQPQHF. In DNA, the CDR3 is TGCAGCGTTCGGGGGACTAGCAATCAGCCCCAGCATTTT.

The chain links TRBV24-1 to TRBJ2-1; D not certain. The V gene lost 9 bases and the J gene lost 10 bases, with 27 bases spanning the gap. In germline, CDR1 is KGHDR, CDR2 SFDVKD. The CDR3 length is 16 residues. The CDR3 nucleotides read TGTGCCACCCCGGTCCACGCCTCAGGCGTTCGGGCGGAGCAGTTCTTC. As protein: CATPVHASGVRAEQFF.

This clonotype appeared a few times. The chain combines TRBV5-1 with TRBJ2-1; D may be TRBD1 (5 bases). This CDR3 comprises 11 residues. V shed 10 bases and J shed 8 bases, with 13 bases lying between them. CDR1 and CDR2 (germline): SGHRS, YFSETQ. CDR3 amino acids: CAGTGRDEQFF. Here the CDR3 DNA reads TGCGCCGGAACAGGTAGAGATGAGCAGTTCTTC.

This clonotype was seen a few times. V and J are TRBV7-2 and TRBJ2-3; D unclear. The ends were cut back, 5 bases at V and 2 bases at J, with 14 bases in the middle. From germline, CDR1 is SGHTA and CDR2 FQGNSA. CDR3 length equals 15 residues. The CDR3 DNA reads TGTGCCAGCAGCCTGGTTAACGCCGACACAGATACGCAGTATTTT. Protein: CASSLVNADTDTQYF. The whole variable domain, filled in from reference TRBV7-2 and TRBJ2-3, reads GAGVSQSPSNKVTEKGKDVELRCDPISGHTALYWYRQSLGQGLEFLIYFQGNSAPDKSGLPSDRFSAERTGGSVSTLTIQRTQQEDSAVYLCASSLVNADTDTQYFGPGTRLTVL.

In its sample, this clonotype was seen many times. The chain uses TRBV2 and TRBJ1-1; 8 nucleotides agree with TRBD1. Germline loops: CDR1 SNHLY, CDR2 FYNNEI. The length of the CDR3 is 14 residues. V lost 6 bases, J lost 3 bases, and 6 bases stayed unmatched. CDR3 in DNA: TGTGCCAGCAGCGAACAGGGGGTTGACACTGAAGCTTTCTTT. It encodes CASSEQGVDTEAFF.

This sequence joins TRBV6-5 and TRBJ2-3; 7 bases align to TRBD2. Germline CDR1 reads MNHEY; CDR2 reads SVGAGI. Unmatched junction bases numbered 5, after V lost 2 bases and J lost 0 bases. The CDR3 has 16 amino acids. The CDR3 spells CASSYGLAASTDTQYF. CDR3 sequence (DNA): TGTGCCAGCAGTTACGGTCTAGCGGCCAGCACAGATACGCAGTATTTT.